These T cell receptor beta chains were read from a single sample in a study of shared clonotypes between healthy human individuals. The repertoire was sequenced with immunoSEQ multiplex PCR; TCRdb's copy has only in-frame clones and lacks some. Altogether approximately 840,000 clones are present, just over 95% being singletons, with the ten largest covering about 0.25%. Material: naive CD8+ T cells sorted from blood. The receptors stem from a man younger than 40 in good health. CDR3s include the opening cysteine and the closing phenylalanine or tryptophan.

TRBV7-9 | CASSLTQGEQYF
TRBV6-6 | CASSGGQGVYEQYF
TRBV2 | CASSELNGYTF
TRBV5-5 | CASSSGLSYEQYF
TRBV28 | CASTPTLGLAGSTDTQYF
TRBV2 | CASKQGSETQHF
TRBV29-1 | CSVEDRDREETQYF
TRBV27 | CASSFGTSGEYNEQFF
TRBV5-1 | CASSLAGLNYEQYF
TRBV15 | CATSERPLLEKLFF
TRBV2 | CASSEWLAEDLFF
TRBV7-6 | CASSLGELEARQETQYF
TRBV7-9 | CASSSRTLAWDEQYF
TRBV5-6 | CASSPGGTDTQYF
TRBV15 | CATSRLTDNTGELFF
TRBV19 | CASSIDLGGPYEQYF
TRBV27 | CASSPGLGTDTQYF
TRBV21-1 | CASRAPAYGYTF
TRBV19 | CASNRELTDTQYF
TRBV28 | CASSSRVFSYNEQFF
TRBV9 | CASSGDEETQYF
TRBV27 | CASSLVRGVEAFF
TRBV29-1 | CSGGQGASETQYF
TRBV7-9 | CATGPASSYEQYF
TRBV4-1 | CASSQEGFATEAFF
TRBV29-1 | CSVEKRGTGFGYGYTF
TRBV11-2 | CASSLQGGTYEQYF
TRBV7-2 | CASSEGWTGRFTDTQYF